Given below is one T cell receptor (beta chain) in context. Adults between roughly 18 and 100 years of age took part from under 25 US areas. Clinical history reported by participants formed the basis on which cohorts were assigned. Original data processing: Reference gene primer amplification gave nucleated cell count estimates. Clones were sequenced by immunoSEQ multiplex PCR, and TCRdb holds only the in-frame ones, with some missing. The V and J calls and clone size come from that table; D and trimming were worked out from the DNA. The sample includes approximately 120,000 clones, roughly four fifths of them seen just once. These data belong to a study of blood T cell repertoires in COVID-19. Turning to the study itself: T cells, B-cell-depleted T cells, or PBMCs provided the cDNA or gDNA that served as material.

The sequencing input was PBMCs or T cells enriched from blood (not recorded which). The sequence derives from a man aged 25-45 years who had recovered from COVID-19.

The CDR3 region is CASSLRPDRETHSPLHF. Here the CDR3 DNA reads TGCGCCAGCAGCTTGAGACCGGACAGGGAGACTCATTCACCCCTCCACTTT. The chain has TRBV5-1 and TRBJ1-6; TRBD1 agrees at 8 bases. Germline values: CDR1 SGHRS, CDR2 YFSETQ. The ends lost 1 base at V and 8 bases at J; junction bases unmatched: 11. The CDR3 loop spans 17 amino acids.